This TCR beta chain was observed in a study of tumor-infiltrating lymphocytes in localized non-small cell lung cancer. Study-level findings and limits: Only some patients had TCR sequencing, depending on available tissue.

As regards this clone: Its antigen remains unknown.

Method: immunoSEQ multiplex PCR; TCRdb's copy keeps in-frame clones and lacks some. The sample records approximately 10,000 clones, around three fifths being singletons. This CDR3 comprises 14 residues. With V trimmed by 1 base and J by 12 bases, 5 bases remained unmatched. Germline V gives CDR1 SGHAT, CDR2 FQNNGV. The TCR was taken from a human donor with non-small cell lung cancer. The rearrangement joins TRBV11-2 to TRBJ2-3; 12 bases align to TRBD2. Specimen: uninvolved lung tissue not adjacent to the tumor. The CDR3 DNA reads TGTGCCAGCAGCTTAGCGCTAGCGGGGGGGTTTCAGTATTTT. It yields the protein CASSLALAGGFQYF.